This entry lists 28 T cell receptor beta chains sequenced from one sample in a study of OX40 agonist ivuxolimab in advanced cancers. Libraries were prepared by immunoSEQ multiplex PCR; TCRdb keeps only in-frame clonotypes and omits some of them. The data show 60,000 to 80,000 clones, approximately 80% seen once. The source material was CD4+ or CD8+ T cells sorted from blood, sampled in a trial of the OX40 agonist ivuxolimab. These receptors originate from an adult with an advanced solid tumor such as melanoma, head and neck, liver or kidney cancer.

The genes are TRBV7-3 and TRBJ2-5, with 8 bases matching TRBD1. Trimming cost V 5 bases and J 5 bases; bases outside gene matches: 13. The CDR3 is made up of 16 amino acids. Germline loops: CDR1 SGHTA, CDR2 FQGTGA. CDR3 sequence: CASSLRPPDREETQYF. DNA for the CDR3: TGTGCCAGCAGCCTCAGGCCCCCGGACAGGGAGGAGACCCAGTACTTC.

The chain is built from TRBV4-3 and TRBJ1-2; 9 bases align to TRBD1. The length of the CDR3 is 14 residues. J was trimmed by 6 bases and V by 1 base; bases with no gene match: 3. CDR1 is LGHNA, CDR2 YSLEER, per germline. CDR3 nucleotide sequence: TGCGCCAGCAGCCAAGTTACAGGGGGCAATGGCTACACCTTC. This sequence encodes CASSQVTGGNGYTF.

The chain uses TRBV19 and TRBJ1-6; weak D call: TRBD1 (6 bases). The germline gives CDR1 LNHDA, CDR2 SQIVND (reference sequence). The length of the CDR3 is 15 residues. V lost 7 bases and J lost 10, with 20 bases in between. The CDR3: CASTGTYRGQSPLHF. The CDR3 nucleotides read TGTGCCAGTACGGGGACATATAGGGGCCAGTCACCCCTCCACTTT.

The rearrangement links TRBV5-1 to TRBJ2-2; maybe TRBD2 (5 bases). Trimming removed 0 bases from V and 6 bases from J, with 15 bases in between. This CDR3 region has 16 residues. Germline V gene sequence: CDR1 SGHRS, CDR2 YFSETQ. This CDR3 reads CASSLVNIRGAGELFF. CDR3 DNA sequence: TGCGCCAGCAGCTTGGTTAACATTCGGGGTGCCGGGGAGCTGTTTTTT.

This clone was picked up a small number of times. This chain uses TRBV10-3 with TRBJ1-4; 8 nucleotides line up with TRBD1. Germline V gene sequence: CDR1 ENHRY, CDR2 SYGVKD. The length of the CDR3 is 14 residues. Trimming took 11 bases from V and 6 from J; bases not matched to a gene: 11. The CDR3 region is CASKVQGADEKLFF. The CDR3 bases are TGTGCCTCCAAGGTGCAGGGGGCGGATGAAAAACTGTTTTTT.

The chain combines TRBV2 with TRBJ1-2; D unclear. Germline V gene lookup returns CDR1 SNHLY and CDR2 FYNNEI. The ends were cut back, 8 bases at V and 4 bases at J, with 11 bases in the middle. The CDR3 extends over 12 amino acids. CDR3 DNA: TGTGCCAGCCAACCAGCGGCCTATGGCTACACCTTC. It translates to CASQPAAYGYTF.

In its sample, this clone was seen once. This rearrangement joins TRBV4-3 to TRBJ1-4; D perhaps matches TRBD1 (5 bases). Trimming removed 8 bases from V and 3 bases from J, with 10 bases in between. The CDR3 has 13 residues. Germline V gives CDR1 LGHNA, CDR2 YSLEER. This CDR3 is CASRGDANEKLFF. DNA for the CDR3: TGCGCCAGCCGGGGGGATGCTAATGAAAAACTGTTTTTT.

The chain employs TRBV6-5 and TRBJ2-4; the match to TRBD1 covers 8 bases. CDR1 is MNHEY and CDR2 is SVGAGI in the germline V gene. The CDR3 is made up of 13 amino acids. V was clipped by 7 bases and J by 9 bases; unmatched bases: 8. The CDR3 coding sequence is TGTGCCAGCACGCCAACCGGGACAGGCATTCAGTACTTC. It encodes CASTPTGTGIQYF.

This clone was seen once. The V and J genes are TRBV12-5 and TRBJ2-3, with D uncertain. The CDR3 has 13 amino acids. Germline-derived CDR1 and CDR2 are LGHNT and FRNRAP. The ends were cut back, 6 bases at V and 2 bases at J, with 9 bases in the middle. The CDR3 sequence: CASGSPNTDTQYF. In DNA, the CDR3 is TGTGCTAGTGGATCCCCAAACACAGATACGCAGTATTTT.

The chain couples TRBV5-5 to TRBJ1-5; 7 bases line up with TRBD1. CDR3 length equals 13 residues. Unmatched junction bases numbered 4, after V lost 1 base and J lost 9 bases. Germline V CDR1 and CDR2: SGHKS, YYEKEE (reference sequence). CDR3 sequence: CASSLLQGWPQHF. As DNA, the CDR3 is TGTGCCAGCAGCTTGCTACAGGGGTGGCCCCAGCATTTT.

This chain links TRBV4-3 with TRBJ1-2, with D unresolved. This CDR3 contains 19 residues. CDR1 and CDR2 (germline): LGHNA, YSLEER. With 4 bases removed from V and 0 bases from J, the gap between germline ends came to 24 bases. The CDR3 nucleotides read TGCGCCAGCAGCCCCGACTCTCCGCGGGGAATTAACACTAACTATGGCTACACCTTC. Translated, it gives CASSPDSPRGINTNYGYTF.

The chain employs TRBV7-8 and TRBJ2-1; unclear D gene. This CDR3 comprises 14 residues. Trimming removed 5 bases at V and 12 bases at J, with 20 bases between. The germline V gene encodes CDR1 SGHVS and CDR2 FQNEAQ. CDR3 in DNA: TGTGCCAGCAGCGCACGCGGAATCGCTCTCGGGCAGTTCTTC. Translated: CASSARGIALGQFF. The full variable domain, rest sourced from reference TRBV7-8 and TRBJ2-1, is GAGVSQSPRYKVAKRGQDVALRCDPISGHVSLFWYQQALGQGPEFLTYFQNEAQLDKSGLPSDRFFAERPEGSVSTLKIQRTQQEDSAVYLCASSARGIALGQFFGPGTRLTVL.

The table lists this clone with a count of one. This chain uses TRBV6-6 with TRBJ1-2; D call uncertain. Trimming shortened V by 6 bases and J by 0 bases, and 11 bases separated the two germline ends. The CDR3 has 14 residues. Germline V gene lookup returns CDR1 MNHNY and CDR2 SVGAGI (reference sequence). The CDR3 here is CASRELPTNYGYTF. The CDR3 DNA reads as TGTGCCAGCAGGGAGTTACCAACTAACTATGGCTACACCTTC.

The V gene is TRBV19, the J gene TRBJ2-7, with 8 bases identical to TRBD1. Trimming cost V 5 bases and J 3 bases; bases outside gene matches: 9. This CDR3 comprises 15 residues. Germline CDR1 reads LNHDA; CDR2 reads SQIVND (reference sequence). The CDR3 nucleotides are TGTGCCAGTAGTGTCGCCGGGACAGGACTCTACGAGCAGTACTTC. Protein sequence: CASSVAGTGLYEQYF.

The chain couples TRBV7-6 to TRBJ2-5, with D tentatively TRBD1 (6 bases). Germline CDR1 and CDR2: SGHVS and FNYEAQ. Trimming cost V 4 bases and J 1 base, with 10 bases left between them. The CDR3 is 14 amino acids. This CDR3 is CASSSRDIQETQYF. The DNA of the CDR3 is TGTGCCAGCAGCTCCCGGGACATCCAAGAGACCCAGTACTTC.

This clone was detected once. The gene calls are TRBV2 and TRBJ2-5; D is ambiguous. Germline V CDR1 and CDR2: SNHLY, FYNNEI. The V end lost 8 bases, the J end lost 2 bases, and 9 bases lay between the germline ends. CDR3 size: 12 residues. The CDR3 reads CASGRSQETQYF. The CDR3 DNA reads TGTGCCAGCGGACGGTCGCAAGAGACCCAGTACTTC.

The chain uses TRBV5-6 and TRBJ1-1; 7 nucleotides match TRBD1. V trimming: 6 bases; J trimming: 0 bases; junction bases outside the gene matches: 8. Germline loops: CDR1 SGHDT, CDR2 YYEEEE. The CDR3 totals 15 residues. CDR3 sequence (DNA): TGTGCCAGCATCTATAACAGGGGCATGAACACTGAAGCTTTCTTT. The encoded protein is CASIYNRGMNTEAFF.

CDR3 amino acids: CASSPMTSGASYEQYF. Here the CDR3 DNA reads TGTGCCAGCTCACCGATGACTAGCGGGGCGTCCTACGAGCAGTACTTC. The chain joins TRBV18 to TRBJ2-7, with 11 bases matching TRBD2. The germline CDR1 and CDR2 sequences are KGHSH and LQKENI. The J segment lost 1 base and the V segment lost 3 bases, leaving 5 bases of the junction unmatched. The CDR3 consists of 16 residues.

J is TRBJ2-3 and V is TRBV5-4; D perhaps matches TRBD2 (7 bases). Germline values: CDR1 SGHNT, CDR2 YYREEE (reference sequence). This CDR3 spans 15 amino acids. The V gene lost 3 bases and the J gene lost 0 bases, with 11 bases spanning the gap. CDR3 residues: CASSSRGASTDTQYF. As DNA, the CDR3 is TGTGCCAGCAGCTCCCGGGGGGCTAGCACAGATACGCAGTATTTT. Based on the CDR3 plus reference TRBV5-4 and TRBJ2-3, the full variable domain is ETGVTQSPTHLIKTRGQQVTLRCSSQSGHNTVSWYQQALGQGPQFIFQYYREEENGRGNFPPRFSGLQFPNYSSELNVNALELDDSALYLCASSSRGASTDTQYFGPGTRLTVL.

This clone occurred once. The rearrangement uses TRBV2 and TRBJ1-5, with no clear D. Germline V gene data show CDR1 as SNHLY and CDR2 as FYNNEI. The CDR3 runs to 14 residues. Trimming took off 7 bases at V and 11 bases at J, with 21 bases between the two ends. CDR3 in amino acids: CASKDGSGGLAQHF. CDR3 nucleotides: TGTGCCAGCAAGGATGGCTCCGGCGGATTGGCCCAGCATTTT.

J is TRBJ1-4 and V is TRBV25-1, with 11 bases matching TRBD1. V lost 2 bases to trimming and J lost 3 bases; unmatched junction nucleotides: 5. The CDR3 consists of 17 residues. In germline, CDR1 is MGHDK, CDR2 SYGVNS. DNA for the CDR3: TGTGCCAGCAGTGAAGAGGGGACAGGGGGGGCTAATGAAAAACTGTTTTTT. This gives the protein CASSEEGTGGANEKLFF.

V gene TRBV2 combines with J gene TRBJ1-5, with D maybe TRBD1 (5 bases). The CDR3 loop spans 14 amino acids. With 1 base removed from V and 4 bases from J, the gap between germline ends came to 8 bases. Germline CDR1 reads SNHLY; CDR2 reads FYNNEI. The CDR3 region has the DNA TGTGCCAGCAGTGAAGACCGGGGGAATCAGCCCCAGCATTTT. Protein: CASSEDRGNQPQHF. The complete variable domain, with remaining parts taken from reference TRBV2 and TRBJ1-5, reads EPEVTQTPSHQVTQMGQEVILRCVPISNHLYFYWYRQILGQKVEFLVSFYNNEISEKSEIFDDQFSVERPDGSNFTLKIRSTKLEDSAMYFCASSEDRGNQPQHFGDGTRLSIL.

The V call is TRBV6-5, the J call TRBJ1-4, with 7 bases identical to TRBD1. The germline V gene has CDR1 MNHEY and CDR2 SVGAGI. J lost 7 bases, V lost 2 bases, and 7 bases had no gene match. The CDR3 consists of 15 residues. The CDR3 loop reads CASSYDRASSEKLFF. The CDR3 bases are TGTGCCAGCAGTTACGACAGGGCCTCGAGTGAAAAACTGTTTTTT.

This sequence joins TRBV12-5 and TRBJ2-6, with TRBD1 identical over 7 bases. CDR1 is LGHNT and CDR2 is FRNRAP in the germline V gene. The CDR3 is 16 residues long. Trimming took 3 bases from V and 3 from J; bases not matched to a gene: 5. The CDR3 sequence: CASGFGRGNGANVLTF. CDR3 nucleotide sequence: TGTGCTAGTGGTTTTGGCAGGGGGAATGGGGCCAACGTCCTGACTTTC.

About this clone: A read error may produce the germline difference seen at one junction end. The chain employs TRBV18 and TRBJ2-4; TRBD1 aligns across 8 bases. CDR1 and CDR2 (germline): KGHSH, LQKENI. The CDR3 runs 15 residues. The CDR3 region is CASSPQGVGKNIQYF. The CDR3 DNA reads TGTGCCAGCTCCCCACAGGGGGTGGGCAAAAACATTCAGTACTTC.

Regarding this clone: Within the sample, other DNA sequences also encode this same CDR3. CDR3 residues: CASSLAGLNTEAFF. In nucleotides, the CDR3 is TGTGCCAGCAGCTTAGCAGGATTGAACACTGAAGCTTTCTTT. The chain combines TRBV7-9 with TRBJ1-1, with D unclear. Germline-derived CDR1 and CDR2 are SEHNR and FQNEAQ (reference sequence). The ends were cut back, 0 bases at V and 0 bases at J, with 5 bases in the middle. This CDR3 contains 14 residues.

The CDR3, as DNA: TGTGCCAGCAGCTTAGCGATCTTTGGTACGGGCTCCTACAATGAGCAGTTCTTC. This encodes CASSLAIFGTGSYNEQFF. This chain joins TRBV7-2 and TRBJ2-1; no reliable D call. Trimming left V 0 bases short and J 0 bases short, with 15 bases between. This CDR3 is 18 amino acids long. Looked up from germline, CDR1 is SGHTA and CDR2 is FQGNSA.

V and J are TRBV15 and TRBJ1-2, with 8 bases identical to TRBD1. The CDR3 consists of 13 residues. Germline V gene sequence: CDR1 LNHNV, CDR2 YYDKDF (reference sequence). V shed 3 bases and J 7 bases; nucleotides not matched to a gene: 4. For the CDR3, the DNA is TGTGCCACCAGCAGCCGGACAGGGTCTGGCTACACCTTC. Encoded protein: CATSSRTGSGYTF.